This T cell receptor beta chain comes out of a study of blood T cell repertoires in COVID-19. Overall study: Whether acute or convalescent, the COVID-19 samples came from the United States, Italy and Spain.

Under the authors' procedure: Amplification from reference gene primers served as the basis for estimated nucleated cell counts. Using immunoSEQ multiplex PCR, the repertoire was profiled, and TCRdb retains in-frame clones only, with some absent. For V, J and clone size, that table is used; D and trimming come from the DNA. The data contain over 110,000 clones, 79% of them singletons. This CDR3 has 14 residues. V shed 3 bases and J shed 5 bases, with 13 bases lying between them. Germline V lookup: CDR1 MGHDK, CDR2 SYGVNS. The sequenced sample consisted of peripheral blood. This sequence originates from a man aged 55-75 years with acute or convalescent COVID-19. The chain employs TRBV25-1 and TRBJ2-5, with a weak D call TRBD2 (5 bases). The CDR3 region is CASSEEETAETQYF. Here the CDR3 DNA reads TGTGCCAGCAGTGAGGAGGAGACGGCGGAGACCCAGTACTTC.